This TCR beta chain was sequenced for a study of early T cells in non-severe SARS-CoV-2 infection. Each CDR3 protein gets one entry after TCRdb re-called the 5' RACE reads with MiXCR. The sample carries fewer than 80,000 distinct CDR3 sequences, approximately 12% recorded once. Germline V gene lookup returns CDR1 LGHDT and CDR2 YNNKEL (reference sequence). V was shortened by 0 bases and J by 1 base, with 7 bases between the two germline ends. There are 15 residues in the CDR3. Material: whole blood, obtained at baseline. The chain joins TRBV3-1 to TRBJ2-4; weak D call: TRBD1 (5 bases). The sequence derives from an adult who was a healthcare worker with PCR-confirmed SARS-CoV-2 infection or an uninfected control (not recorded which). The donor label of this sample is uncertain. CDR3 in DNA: TGTGCCAGCAGCCAAGAAGCAGGGGCCAAAAACATTCAGTACTTC. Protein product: CASSQEAGAKNIQYF.